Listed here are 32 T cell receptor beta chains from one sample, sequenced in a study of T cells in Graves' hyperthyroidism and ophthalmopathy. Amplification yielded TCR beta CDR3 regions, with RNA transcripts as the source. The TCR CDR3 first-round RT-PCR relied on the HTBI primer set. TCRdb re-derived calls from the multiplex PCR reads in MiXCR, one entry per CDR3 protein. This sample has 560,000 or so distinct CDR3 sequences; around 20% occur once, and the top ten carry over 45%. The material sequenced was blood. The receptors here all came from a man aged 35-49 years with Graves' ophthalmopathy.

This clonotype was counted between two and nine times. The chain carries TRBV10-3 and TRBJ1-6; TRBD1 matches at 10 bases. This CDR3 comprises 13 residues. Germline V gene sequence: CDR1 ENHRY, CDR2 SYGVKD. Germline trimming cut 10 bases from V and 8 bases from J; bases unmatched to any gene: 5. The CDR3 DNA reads TGTGCCACCGCCGGGACAGGGGATTCACCCCTCCACTTT. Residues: CATAGTGDSPLHF.

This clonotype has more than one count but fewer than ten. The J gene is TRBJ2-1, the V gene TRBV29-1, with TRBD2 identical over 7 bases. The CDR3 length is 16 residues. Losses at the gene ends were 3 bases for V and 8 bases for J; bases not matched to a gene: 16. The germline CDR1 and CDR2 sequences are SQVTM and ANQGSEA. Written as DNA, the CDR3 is TGCAGCGTTGACGGTAGCGGGCTGATCCTTTGGTATGAGCAGTTCTTC. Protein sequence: CSVDGSGLILWYEQFF.

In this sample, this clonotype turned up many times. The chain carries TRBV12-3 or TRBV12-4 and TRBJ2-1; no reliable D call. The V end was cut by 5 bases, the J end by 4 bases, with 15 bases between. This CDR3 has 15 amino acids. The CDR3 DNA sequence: TGTGCCAGCAGTGACCTTCGATGGGGTTACAATGAGCAGTTCTTC. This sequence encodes CASSDLRWGYNEQFF.

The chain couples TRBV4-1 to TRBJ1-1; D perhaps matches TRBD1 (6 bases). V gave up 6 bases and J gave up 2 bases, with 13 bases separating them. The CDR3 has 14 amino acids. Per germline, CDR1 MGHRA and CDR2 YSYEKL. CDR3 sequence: CASRDSIFNTEAFF. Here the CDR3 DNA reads TGCGCCAGCAGGGACAGTATCTTCAACACTGAAGCTTTCTTT.

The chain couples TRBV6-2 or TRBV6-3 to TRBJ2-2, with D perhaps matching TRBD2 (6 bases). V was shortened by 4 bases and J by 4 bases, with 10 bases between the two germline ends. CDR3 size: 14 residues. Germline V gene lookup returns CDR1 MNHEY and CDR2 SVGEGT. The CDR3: CASSLRGATGELFF. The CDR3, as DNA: TGTGCCAGCAGTTTGCGGGGCGCCACCGGGGAGCTGTTTTTT.

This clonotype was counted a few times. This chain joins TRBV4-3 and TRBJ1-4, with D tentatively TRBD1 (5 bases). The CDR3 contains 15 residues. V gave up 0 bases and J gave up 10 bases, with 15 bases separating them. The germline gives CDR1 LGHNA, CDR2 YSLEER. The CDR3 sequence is CASSQDRGYSGKLFF. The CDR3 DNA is TGCGCCAGCAGCCAAGATCGGGGGTACTCGGGAAAACTGTTTTTT.

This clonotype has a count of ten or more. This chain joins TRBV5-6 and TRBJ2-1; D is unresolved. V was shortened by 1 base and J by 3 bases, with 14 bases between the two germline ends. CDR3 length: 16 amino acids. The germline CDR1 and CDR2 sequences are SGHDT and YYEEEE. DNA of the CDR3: TGTGCCAGCAGCTTGTGGGCGAAGGGCTACTACAATGAGCAGTTCTTC. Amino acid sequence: CASSLWAKGYYNEQFF.

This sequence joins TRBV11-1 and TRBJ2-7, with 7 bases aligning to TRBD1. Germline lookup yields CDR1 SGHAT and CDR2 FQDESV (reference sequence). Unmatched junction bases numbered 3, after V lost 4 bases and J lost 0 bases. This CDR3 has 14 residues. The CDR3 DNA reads TGTGCCAGCAGCTCGACAGGGTTCTCCTACGAGCAGTACTTC. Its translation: CASSSTGFSYEQYF.

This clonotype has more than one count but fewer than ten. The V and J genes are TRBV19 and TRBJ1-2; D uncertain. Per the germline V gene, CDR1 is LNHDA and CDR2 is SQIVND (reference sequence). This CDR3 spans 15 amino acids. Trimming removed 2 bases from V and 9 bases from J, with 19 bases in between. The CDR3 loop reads CASSIFPRGETSYTF. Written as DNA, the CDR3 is TGTGCCAGTAGTATATTCCCGCGTGGGGAGACAAGCTACACCTTC.

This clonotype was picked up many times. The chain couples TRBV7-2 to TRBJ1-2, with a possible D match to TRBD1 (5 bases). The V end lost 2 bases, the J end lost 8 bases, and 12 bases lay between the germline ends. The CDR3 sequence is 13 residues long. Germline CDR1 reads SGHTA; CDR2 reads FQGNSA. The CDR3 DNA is TGTGCCAGCAGCTTACAGGGATTAATCGGCTACACCTTC. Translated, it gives CASSLQGLIGYTF.

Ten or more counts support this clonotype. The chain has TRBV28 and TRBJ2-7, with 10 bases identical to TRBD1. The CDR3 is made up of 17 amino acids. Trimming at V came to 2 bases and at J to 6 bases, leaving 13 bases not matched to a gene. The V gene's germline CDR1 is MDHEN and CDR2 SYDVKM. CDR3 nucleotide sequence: TGTGCCAGCAGTTTACTCGGACAGGGGGGCCGCAAGGGCGAGCAGTACTTC. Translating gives CASSLLGQGGRKGEQYF. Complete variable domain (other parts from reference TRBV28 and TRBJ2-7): DVKVTQSSRYLVKRTGEKVFLECVQDMDHENMFWYRQDPGLGLRLIYFSYDVKMKEKGDIPEGYSVSREKKERFSLILESASTNQTSMYLCASSLLGQGGRKGEQYFGPGTRLTVT.

This CDR3 reads CASSSAGYNEQFF. CDR3 nucleotide sequence: TGTGCCAGCAGCAGCGCTGGATACAATGAGCAGTTCTTC. The chain combines TRBV5-6 with TRBJ2-1; D gene unclear. The germline CDR1 and CDR2 sequences are SGHDT and YYEEEE. V gave up 4 bases and J gave up 4 bases, with 9 bases separating them. There are 13 residues in the CDR3.

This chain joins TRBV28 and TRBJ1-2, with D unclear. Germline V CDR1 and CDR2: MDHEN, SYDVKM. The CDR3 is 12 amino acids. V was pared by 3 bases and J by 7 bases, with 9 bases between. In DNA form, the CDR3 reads TGTGCCAGCAGTTTGTTAGGTTCTGGCTACACCTTC. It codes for CASSLLGSGYTF.

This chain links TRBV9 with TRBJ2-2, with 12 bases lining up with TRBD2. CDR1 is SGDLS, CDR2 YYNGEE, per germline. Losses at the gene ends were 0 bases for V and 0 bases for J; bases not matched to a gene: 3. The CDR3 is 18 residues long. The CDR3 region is CASSVGGLAGSNTGELFF. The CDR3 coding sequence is TGTGCCAGCAGCGTAGGGGGACTAGCGGGTTCGAACACCGGGGAGCTGTTTTTT.

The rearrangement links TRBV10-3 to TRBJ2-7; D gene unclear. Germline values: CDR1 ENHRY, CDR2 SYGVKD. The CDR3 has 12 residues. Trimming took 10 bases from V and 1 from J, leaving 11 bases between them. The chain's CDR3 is CATGWGSYEQYF. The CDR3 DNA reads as TGTGCCACCGGTTGGGGTTCCTACGAGCAGTACTTC.

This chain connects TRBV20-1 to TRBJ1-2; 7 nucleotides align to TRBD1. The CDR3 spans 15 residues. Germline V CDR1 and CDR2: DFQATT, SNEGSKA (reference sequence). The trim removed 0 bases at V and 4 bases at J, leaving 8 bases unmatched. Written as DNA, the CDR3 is TGCAGTGCTAGAGATCCGACAGGGCCCTCCTATGGCTACACCTTC. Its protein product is CSARDPTGPSYGYTF.

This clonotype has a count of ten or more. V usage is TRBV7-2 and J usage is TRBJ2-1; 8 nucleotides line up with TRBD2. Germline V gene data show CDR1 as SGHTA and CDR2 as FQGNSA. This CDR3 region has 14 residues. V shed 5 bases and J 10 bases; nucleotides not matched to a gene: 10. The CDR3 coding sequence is TGTGCCAGCAGCCCCCCGGGGGGGTGGGGAGAGCAGTTCTTC. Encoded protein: CASSPPGGWGEQFF.

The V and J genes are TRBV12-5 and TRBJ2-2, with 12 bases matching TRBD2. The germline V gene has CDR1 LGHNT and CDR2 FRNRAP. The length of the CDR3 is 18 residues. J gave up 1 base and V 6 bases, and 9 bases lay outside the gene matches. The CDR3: CASGSSTSGGLNTGELFF. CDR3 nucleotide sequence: TGTGCTAGTGGCTCCTCGACTAGCGGGGGCCTGAACACCGGGGAGCTGTTTTTT. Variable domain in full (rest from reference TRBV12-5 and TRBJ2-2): DARVTQTPRHKVTEMGQEVTMRCQPILGHNTVFWYRQTMMQGLELLAYFRNRAPLDDSGMPKDRFSAEMPDATLATLKIQPSEPRDSAVYFCASGSSTSGGLNTGELFFGEGSRLTVL.

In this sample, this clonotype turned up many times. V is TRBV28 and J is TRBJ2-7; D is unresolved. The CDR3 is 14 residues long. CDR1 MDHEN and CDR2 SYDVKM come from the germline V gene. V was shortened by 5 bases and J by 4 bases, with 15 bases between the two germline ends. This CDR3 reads CASSLPGFGYEQYF. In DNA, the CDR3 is TGTGCCAGCAGTCTTCCCGGGTTTGGGTACGAGCAGTACTTC.

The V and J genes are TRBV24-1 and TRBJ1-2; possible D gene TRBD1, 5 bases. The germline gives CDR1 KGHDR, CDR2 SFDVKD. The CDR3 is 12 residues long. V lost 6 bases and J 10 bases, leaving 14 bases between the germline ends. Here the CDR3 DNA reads TGTGCCACCAGTTTTGCAGGGAAGGTCTACACCTTC. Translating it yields CATSFAGKVYTF.

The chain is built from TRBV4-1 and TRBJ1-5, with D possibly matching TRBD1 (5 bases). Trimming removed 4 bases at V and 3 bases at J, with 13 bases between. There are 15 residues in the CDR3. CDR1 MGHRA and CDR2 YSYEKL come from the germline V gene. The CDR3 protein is CASSLGGTVNQPQHF. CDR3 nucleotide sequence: TGCGCCAGCAGCCTGGGGGGGACGGTCAATCAGCCCCAGCATTTT.

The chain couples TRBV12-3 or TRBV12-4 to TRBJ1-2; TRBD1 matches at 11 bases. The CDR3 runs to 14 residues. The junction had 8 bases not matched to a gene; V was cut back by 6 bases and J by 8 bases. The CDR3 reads CASSQDRGLGGYTF. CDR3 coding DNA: TGTGCCAGCAGCCAGGACAGGGGGCTAGGGGGCTACACCTTC.

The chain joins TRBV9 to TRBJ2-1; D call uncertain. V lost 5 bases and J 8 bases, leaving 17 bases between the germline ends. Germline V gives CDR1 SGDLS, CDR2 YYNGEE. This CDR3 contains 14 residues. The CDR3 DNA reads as TGTGCCAGCAGTGATATCGGCCCCTCGGATGAGCAGTTCTTC. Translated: CASSDIGPSDEQFF.

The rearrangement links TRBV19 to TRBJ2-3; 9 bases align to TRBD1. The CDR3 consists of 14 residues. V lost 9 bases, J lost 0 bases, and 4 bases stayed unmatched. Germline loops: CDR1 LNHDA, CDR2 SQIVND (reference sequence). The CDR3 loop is CASGTGISTDTQYF. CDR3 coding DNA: TGTGCCAGCGGGACAGGGATTAGCACAGATACGCAGTATTTT.

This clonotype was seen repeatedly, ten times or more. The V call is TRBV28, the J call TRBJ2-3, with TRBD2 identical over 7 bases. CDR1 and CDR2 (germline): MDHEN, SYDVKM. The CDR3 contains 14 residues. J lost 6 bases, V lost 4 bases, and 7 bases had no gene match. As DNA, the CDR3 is TGTGCCAGCAGTTCTAGCGGTGGTCGGGATACGCAGTATTTT. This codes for CASSSSGGRDTQYF. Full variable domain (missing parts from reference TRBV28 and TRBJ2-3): DVKVTQSSRYLVKRTGEKVFLECVQDMDHENMFWYRQDPGLGLRLIYFSYDVKMKEKGDIPEGYSVSREKKERFSLILESASTNQTSMYLCASSSSGGRDTQYFGPGTRLTVL.

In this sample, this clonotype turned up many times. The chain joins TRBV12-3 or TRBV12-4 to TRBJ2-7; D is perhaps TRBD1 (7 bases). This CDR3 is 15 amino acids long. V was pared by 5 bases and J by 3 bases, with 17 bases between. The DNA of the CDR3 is TGTGCCAGCAGTCCAGGGGGGTCTCGGAACTACGAGCAGTACTTC. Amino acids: CASSPGGSRNYEQYF.

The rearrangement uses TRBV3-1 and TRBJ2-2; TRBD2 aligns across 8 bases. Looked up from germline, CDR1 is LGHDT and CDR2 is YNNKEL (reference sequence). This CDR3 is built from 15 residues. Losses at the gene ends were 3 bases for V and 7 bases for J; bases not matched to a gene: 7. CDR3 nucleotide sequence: TGTGCCAGCAGCCACGCGGGACTAGGGGACGGGGAGCTGTTTTTT. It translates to CASSHAGLGDGELFF. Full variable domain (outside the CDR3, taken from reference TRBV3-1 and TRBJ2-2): DTAVSQTPKYLVTQMGNDKSIKCEQNLGHDTMYWYKQDSKKFLKIMFSYNNKELIINETVPNRFSPKSPDKAHLNLHINSLELGDSAVYFCASSHAGLGDGELFFGEGSRLTVL.

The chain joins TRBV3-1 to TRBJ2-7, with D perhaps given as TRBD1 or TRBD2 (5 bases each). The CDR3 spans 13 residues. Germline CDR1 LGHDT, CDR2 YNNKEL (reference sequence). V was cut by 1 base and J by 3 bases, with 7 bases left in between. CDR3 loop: CASSQGGVYEQYF. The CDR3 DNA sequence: TGTGCCAGCAGCCAAGGAGGGGTCTACGAGCAGTACTTC.

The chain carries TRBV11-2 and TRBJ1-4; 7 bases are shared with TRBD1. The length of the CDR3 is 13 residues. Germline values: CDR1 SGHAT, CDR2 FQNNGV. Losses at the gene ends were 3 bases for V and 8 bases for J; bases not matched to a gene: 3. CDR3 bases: TGTGCCAGCAGCTTTACAGGGGAGGAAAAACTGTTTTTT. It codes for CASSFTGEEKLFF.

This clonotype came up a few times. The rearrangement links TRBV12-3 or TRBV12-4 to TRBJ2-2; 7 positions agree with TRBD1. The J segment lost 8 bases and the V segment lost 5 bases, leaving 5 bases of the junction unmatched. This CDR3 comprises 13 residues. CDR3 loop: CASSPGQFGELFF. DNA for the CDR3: TGTGCCAGCAGTCCGGGACAGTTTGGGGAGCTGTTTTTT.

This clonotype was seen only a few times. In DNA form, the CDR3 reads TGTGCCAGCTCGACGGAGAACTTTTACCAAGAGACCCAGTACTTC. Translating gives CASSTENFYQETQYF. The gene calls are TRBV3-1 and TRBJ2-5; no firm D call. Trimming took 8 bases from V and 0 from J, leaving 16 bases between them. Germline CDR1 reads LGHDT; CDR2 reads YNNKEL (reference sequence). The CDR3 sequence is 15 residues long.

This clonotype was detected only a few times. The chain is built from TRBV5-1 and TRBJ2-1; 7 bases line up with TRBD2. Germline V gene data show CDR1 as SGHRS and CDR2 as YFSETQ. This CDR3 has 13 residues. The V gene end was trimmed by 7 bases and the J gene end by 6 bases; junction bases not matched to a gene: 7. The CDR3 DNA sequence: TGCGCCAGCGGGAGGGCGGGAGCCAATGAGCAGTTCTTC. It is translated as CASGRAGANEQFF.